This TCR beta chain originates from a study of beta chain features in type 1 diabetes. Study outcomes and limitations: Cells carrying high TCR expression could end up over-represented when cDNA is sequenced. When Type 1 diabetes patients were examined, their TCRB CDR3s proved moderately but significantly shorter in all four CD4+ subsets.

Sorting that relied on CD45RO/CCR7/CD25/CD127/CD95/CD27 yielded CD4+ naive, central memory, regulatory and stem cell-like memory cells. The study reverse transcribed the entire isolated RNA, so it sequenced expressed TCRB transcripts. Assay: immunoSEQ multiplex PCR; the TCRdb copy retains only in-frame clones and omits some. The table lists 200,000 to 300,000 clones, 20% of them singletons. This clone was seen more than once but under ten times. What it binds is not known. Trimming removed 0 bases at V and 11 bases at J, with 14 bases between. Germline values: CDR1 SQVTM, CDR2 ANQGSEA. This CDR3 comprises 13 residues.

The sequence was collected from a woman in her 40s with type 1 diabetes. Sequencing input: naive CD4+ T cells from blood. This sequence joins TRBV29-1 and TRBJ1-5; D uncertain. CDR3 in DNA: TGCAGCGTTGAAGACGCGGGAGGTAAGGCCCAGCATTTT. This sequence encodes CSVEDAGGKAQHF. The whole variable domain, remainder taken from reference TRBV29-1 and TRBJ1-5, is SAVISQKPSRDICQRGTSLTIQCQVDSQVTMMFWYRQQPGQSLTLIATANQGSEATYESGFVIDKFPISRPNLTFSTLTVSNMSPEDSSIYLCSVEDAGGKAQHFGDGTRLSIL.